The 14 T cell receptor beta chains presented below share a single source sample, sequenced in a study of T cell repertoires in cytomegalovirus infection. From the reads, TCRdb called clonotypes with MiXCR, one entry per CDR3 protein. The sample consists of fewer than 700,000 distinct CDR3 sequences, roughly 26% of them appearing once. Material: CD8+ T cells from PBMCs. All receptors derive from a human donor in good health (CMV status not recorded). Some clones in this sample may be carry-over from other donors' samples.

The chain's CDR3 is CSARDPPASTDTQYF. Written as DNA, the CDR3 is TGCAGTGCTAGAGATCCCCCCGCTAGCACAGATACGCAGTATTTT. The chain uses TRBV20-1 and TRBJ2-3; D is unresolved. Germline V gives CDR1 DFQATT, CDR2 SNEGSKA (reference sequence). The CDR3 loop spans 15 amino acids. V gave up 0 bases and J gave up 0 bases, with 10 bases separating them.

On this clonotype itself: This sequence may be a read error, since a much larger clone differs from it by one base. This chain links TRBV14 with TRBJ2-1, with D possibly being TRBD1 or TRBD2 (5 bases each). CDR1 and CDR2 from the germline V gene are SGHDN and FVKESK. This CDR3 spans 16 amino acids. Trimming cost V 0 bases and J 6 bases, with 15 bases left between them. For the CDR3, the DNA is TGTGCCAGCAGCCAAGACTGGGGGACGGCCGTCAATGAGCAGTTCTTC. Amino acids: CASSQDWGTAVNEQFF.

J is TRBJ1-2 and V is TRBV6-6; D ambiguous. This CDR3 comprises 13 residues. Trimming took off 0 bases at V and 8 bases at J, with 10 bases between the two ends. Per germline, CDR1 MNHNY and CDR2 SVGAGI (reference sequence). In DNA, the CDR3 is TGTGCCAGCAGTTACTCCTCGTTAGGCGGCTACACCTTC. Protein: CASSYSSLGGYTF.

This chain links TRBV6-2 or TRBV6-3 with TRBJ2-7; TRBD1 agrees at 7 bases. V dropped 5 bases and J dropped 4; count of bases not matched to a gene: 11. The CDR3 has 15 amino acids. Germline assignment: CDR1 MNHEY and CDR2 SVGEGT. The CDR3 loop reads CASSQNRQGLYEQYV. The CDR3, as DNA: TGTGCCAGCAGTCAAAACCGACAGGGTTTATACGAGCAGTACGTC.

This clonotype was observed at least ten times. V gene TRBV7-6 combines with J gene TRBJ1-1; the match to TRBD1 covers 7 bases. The V segment lost 1 base and the J segment 0 bases; nucleotides outside the gene matches: 14. This CDR3 spans 19 amino acids. Germline lookup yields CDR1 SGHVS and CDR2 FNYEAQ. For the CDR3, the DNA is TGTGCCAGCAGCTTAGGGGGCGGACAGGAGTCCTTAATGAACACTGAAGCTTTCTTT. Its translation is CASSLGGGQESLMNTEAFF.

On this clonotype: This may come from a read error, since a much larger clone is one base off. The chain combines TRBV28 with TRBJ2-3; either TRBD1 or TRBD2 may supply D (5 bases each). The CDR3 consists of 14 residues. Germline V gene lookup returns CDR1 MDHEN and CDR2 SYDVKM. CDR3 sequence: CASSPGPYGDTRYF. The CDR3 bases are TGTGCCAGCAGTCCGGGGCCTTATGGAGATACGCGGTATTTT. Drawing the rest from reference TRBV28 and TRBJ2-3, the complete variable domain is DVKVTQSSRYLVKRTGEKVFLECVQDMDHENMFWYRQDPGLGLRLIYFSYDVKMKEKGDIPEGYSVSREKKERFSLILESASTNQTSMYLCASSPGPYGDTRYFGPGTRLTVL.

This rearrangement joins TRBV6-2 or TRBV6-3 to TRBJ2-1; D uncertain. The CDR3 contains 13 residues. V lost 7 bases, J lost 6 bases, and 13 bases lay in between. Per germline, CDR1 MNHEY and CDR2 SVGEGT. The CDR3 DNA sequence: TGTGCCAGCACCATCATAGTCGGCAATGAGCAGTTCTTC. It yields the protein CASTIIVGNEQFF.

About this clonotype itself: This could be a read error, since a much larger clone is one nucleotide away. The gene calls are TRBV7-9 and TRBJ1-2; no clear D gene. The CDR3 is made up of 15 amino acids. The V gene lost 3 bases and the J gene lost 1 base, with 12 bases spanning the gap. Germline assignment: CDR1 SEHNR and CDR2 FQNEAQ (reference sequence). As DNA, the CDR3 is TGTGCCAGCAGCTTGGTGGACTCAGTTAACTATGGCTACACCTTC. Protein product: CASSLVDSVNYGYTF.

This clonotype was seen many times. This chain connects TRBV12-3 or TRBV12-4 to TRBJ1-2; weak D call: TRBD1 (6 bases). The CDR3 extends over 13 amino acids. V gave up 5 bases and J gave up 5 bases, with 12 bases separating them. CDR3 nucleotide sequence: TGTGCCAGCAGTCTACAGGGATTTTATGGCTACACCTTC. It codes for CASSLQGFYGYTF.

The chain links TRBV28 to TRBJ1-5, with D unresolved. Deletions cut 5 bases from V and 9 bases from J, with 17 bases between. The CDR3 is 14 amino acids. Germline V CDR1 and CDR2: MDHEN, SYDVKM. CDR3 in amino acids: CASSPNDLVTPQHF. The DNA for the CDR3 is TGTGCCAGCAGTCCAAACGACCTAGTGACGCCCCAGCATTTT. Full variable domain (missing parts from reference TRBV28 and TRBJ1-5): DVKVTQSSRYLVKRTGEKVFLECVQDMDHENMFWYRQDPGLGLRLIYFSYDVKMKEKGDIPEGYSVSREKKERFSLILESASTNQTSMYLCASSPNDLVTPQHFGDGTRLSIL.

This clonotype has a handful of counts. The chain has TRBV20-1 and TRBJ2-5; 10 nucleotides align to TRBD2. Germline V gene data show CDR1 as DFQATT and CDR2 as SNEGSKA (reference sequence). V was clipped by 5 bases and J by 5 bases; unmatched bases: 11. The CDR3 runs to 15 residues. DNA of the CDR3: TGCAGTGCTCCGGGCGATAGCGGGGGGAGGGAGACCCAGTACTTC. It translates to CSAPGDSGGRETQYF.

In this sample, this clonotype turned up a few times. The chain recombines TRBV10-3 with TRBJ2-1; 10 nucleotides align to TRBD1. Germline values: CDR1 ENHRY, CDR2 SYGVKD. Unmatched junction bases numbered 5, after V lost 3 bases and J lost 6 bases. The CDR3 loop spans 15 amino acids. CDR3 loop: CAISDPGQGSNEQFF. The CDR3 DNA is TGTGCCATCAGTGACCCGGGACAGGGGAGCAATGAGCAGTTCTTC.

As DNA, the CDR3 is TGTGCCAGCAGGGGGGACAGGGAAGGCACAGATACGCAGTATTTT. It specifies CASRGDREGTDTQYF. This rearrangement joins TRBV12-3 or TRBV12-4 to TRBJ2-3; 9 bases align to TRBD1. The CDR3 length is 15 residues. Trimming cost V 6 bases and J 1 base; bases outside gene matches: 5.

The chain combines TRBV7-9 with TRBJ1-6; 8 positions agree with TRBD1. CDR1 SEHNR and CDR2 FQNEAQ come from the germline V gene (reference sequence). The CDR3 covers 18 residues. J was trimmed by 0 bases and V by 3 bases; bases with no gene match: 7. The CDR3 loop is CASSLGQVASSYNSPLHF. CDR3 DNA sequence: TGTGCCAGCAGCTTGGGACAGGTCGCAAGCTCCTATAATTCACCCCTCCACTTT. Supplemented by reference TRBV7-9 and TRBJ1-6, the full variable domain reads DTGVSQNPRHKITKRGQNVTFRCDPISEHNRLYWYRQTLGQGPEFLTYFQNEAQLEKSRLLSDRFSAERPKGSFSTLEIQRTEQGDSAMYLCASSLGQVASSYNSPLHFGNGTRLTVT.